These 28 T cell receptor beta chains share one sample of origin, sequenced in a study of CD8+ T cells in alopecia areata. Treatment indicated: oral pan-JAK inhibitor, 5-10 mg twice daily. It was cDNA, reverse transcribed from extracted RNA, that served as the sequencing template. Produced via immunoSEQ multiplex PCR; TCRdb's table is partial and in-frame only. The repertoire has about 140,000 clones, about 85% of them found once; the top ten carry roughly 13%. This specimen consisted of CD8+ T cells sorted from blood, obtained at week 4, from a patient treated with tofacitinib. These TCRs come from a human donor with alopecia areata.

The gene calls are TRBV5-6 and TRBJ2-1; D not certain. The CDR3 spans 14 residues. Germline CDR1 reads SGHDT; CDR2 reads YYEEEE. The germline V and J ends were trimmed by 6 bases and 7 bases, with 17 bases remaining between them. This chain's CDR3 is CASNLELLTNEQFF. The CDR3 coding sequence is TGTGCCAGCAACCTGGAGCTTCTTACGAATGAGCAGTTCTTC.

CDR3 amino acids: CASGRLAGMKETQYF. The DNA of the CDR3 is TGTGCCAGCGGACGACTAGCGGGAATGAAAGAGACCCAGTACTTC. The chain is built from TRBV6-5 and TRBJ2-5, with TRBD2 matching over 11 bases. V lost 8 bases to trimming and J lost 3 bases; unmatched junction nucleotides: 8. This CDR3 has 15 amino acids. Germline V lookup: CDR1 MNHEY, CDR2 SVGAGI.

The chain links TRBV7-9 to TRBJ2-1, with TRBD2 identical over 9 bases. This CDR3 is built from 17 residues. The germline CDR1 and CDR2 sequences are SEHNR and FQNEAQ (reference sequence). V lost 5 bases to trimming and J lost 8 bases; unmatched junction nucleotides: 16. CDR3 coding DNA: TGTGCCAGCAGCCCCCGCCGGTCGCGGGAGGGCCGTCATGAGCAGTTCTTC. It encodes CASSPRRSREGRHEQFF.

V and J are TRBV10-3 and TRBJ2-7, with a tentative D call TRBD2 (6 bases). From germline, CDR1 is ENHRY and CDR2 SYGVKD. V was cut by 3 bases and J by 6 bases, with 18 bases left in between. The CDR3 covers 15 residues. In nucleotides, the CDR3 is TGTGCCATCAGTGACCCGGGAGAATCCCTCGGCGAGCAGTACTTC. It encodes CAISDPGESLGEQYF.

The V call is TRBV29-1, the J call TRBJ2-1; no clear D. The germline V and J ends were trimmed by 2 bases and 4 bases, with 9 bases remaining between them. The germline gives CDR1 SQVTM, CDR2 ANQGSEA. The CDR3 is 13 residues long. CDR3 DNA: TGCAGCGTTGAACTCCCTAATTACAATGAGCAGTTCTTC. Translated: CSVELPNYNEQFF.

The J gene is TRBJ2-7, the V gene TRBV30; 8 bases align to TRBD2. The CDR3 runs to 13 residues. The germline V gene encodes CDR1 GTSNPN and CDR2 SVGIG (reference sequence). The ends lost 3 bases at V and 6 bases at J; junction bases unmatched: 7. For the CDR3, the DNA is TGTGCCTGGAGCTTAGGACTAGCCTCCGAGCAGTACTTC. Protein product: CAWSLGLASEQYF.

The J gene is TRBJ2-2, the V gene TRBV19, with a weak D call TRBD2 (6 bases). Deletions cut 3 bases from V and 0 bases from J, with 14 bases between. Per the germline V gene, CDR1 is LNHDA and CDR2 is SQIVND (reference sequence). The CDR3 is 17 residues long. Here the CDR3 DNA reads TGTGCCAGTAGTATCAATTCCGGGAGACCGAACACCGGGGAGCTGTTTTTT. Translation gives CASSINSGRPNTGELFF.

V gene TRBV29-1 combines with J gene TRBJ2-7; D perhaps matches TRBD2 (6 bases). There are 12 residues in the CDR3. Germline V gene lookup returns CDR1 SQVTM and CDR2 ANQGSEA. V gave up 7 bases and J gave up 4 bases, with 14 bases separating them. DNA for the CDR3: TGCAGCGCCGGTAGCGGAGCTTACGAGCAGTACTTC. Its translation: CSAGSGAYEQYF.

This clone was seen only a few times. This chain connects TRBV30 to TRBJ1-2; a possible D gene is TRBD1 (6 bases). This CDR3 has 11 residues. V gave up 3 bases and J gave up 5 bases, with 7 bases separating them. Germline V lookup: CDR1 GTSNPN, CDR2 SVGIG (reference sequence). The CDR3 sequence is CAWSQGYGYTF. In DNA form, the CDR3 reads TGTGCCTGGAGCCAGGGGTATGGCTACACCTTC.

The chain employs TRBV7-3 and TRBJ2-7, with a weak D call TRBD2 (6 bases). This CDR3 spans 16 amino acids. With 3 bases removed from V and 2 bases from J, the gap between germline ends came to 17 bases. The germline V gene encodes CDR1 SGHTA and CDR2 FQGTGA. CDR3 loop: CASSFERARPPYEQYF. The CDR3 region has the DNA TGTGCCAGCAGCTTCGAGCGGGCGCGACCTCCCTACGAGCAGTACTTC.

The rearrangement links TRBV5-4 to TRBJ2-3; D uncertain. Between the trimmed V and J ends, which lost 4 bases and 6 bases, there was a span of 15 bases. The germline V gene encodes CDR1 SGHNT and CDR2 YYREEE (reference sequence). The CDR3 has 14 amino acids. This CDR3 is CASSRTGLRDTQYF. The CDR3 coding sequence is TGTGCCAGCAGCCGAACCGGGTTAAGGGATACGCAGTATTTT.

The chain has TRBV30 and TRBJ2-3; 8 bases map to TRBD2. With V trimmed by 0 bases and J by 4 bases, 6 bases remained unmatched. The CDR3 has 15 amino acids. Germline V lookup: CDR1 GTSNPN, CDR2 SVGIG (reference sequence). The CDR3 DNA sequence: TGTGCCTGGAGTGTACGAGCGGGAGTGGCAGATACGCAGTATTTT. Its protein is CAWSVRAGVADTQYF. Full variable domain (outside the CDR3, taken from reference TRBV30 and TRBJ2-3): SQTIHQWPATLVQPVGSPLSLECTVEGTSNPNLYWYRQAAGRGLQLLFYSVGIGQISSEVPQNLSASRPQDRQFILSSKKLLLSDSGFYLCAWSVRAGVADTQYFGPGTRLTVL.

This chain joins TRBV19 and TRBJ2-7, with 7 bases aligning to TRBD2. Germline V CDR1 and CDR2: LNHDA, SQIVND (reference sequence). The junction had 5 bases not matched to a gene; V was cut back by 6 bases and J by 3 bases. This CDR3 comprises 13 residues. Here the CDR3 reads CASRASGLYEQYF. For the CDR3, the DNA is TGTGCCAGTAGGGCTAGCGGACTCTACGAGCAGTACTTC.

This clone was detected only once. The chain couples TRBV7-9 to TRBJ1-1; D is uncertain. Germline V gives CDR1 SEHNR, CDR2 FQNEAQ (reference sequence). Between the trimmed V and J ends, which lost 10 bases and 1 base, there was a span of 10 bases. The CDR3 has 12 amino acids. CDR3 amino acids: CATDRKNTEAFF. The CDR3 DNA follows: TGTGCCACAGACCGGAAGAACACTGAAGCTTTCTTT.

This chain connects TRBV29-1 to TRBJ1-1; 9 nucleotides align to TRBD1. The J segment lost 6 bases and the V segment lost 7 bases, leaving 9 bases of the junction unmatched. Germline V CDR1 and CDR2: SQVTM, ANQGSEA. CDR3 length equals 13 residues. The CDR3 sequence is CSAIDRGYSEAFF. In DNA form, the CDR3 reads TGCAGCGCAATCGACAGGGGGTACTCTGAAGCTTTCTTT.

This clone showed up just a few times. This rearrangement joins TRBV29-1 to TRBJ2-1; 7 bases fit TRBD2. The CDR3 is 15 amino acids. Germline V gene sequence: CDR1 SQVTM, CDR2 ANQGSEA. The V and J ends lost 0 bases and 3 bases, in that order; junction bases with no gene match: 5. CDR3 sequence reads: CSVEDGAGLYNEQFF. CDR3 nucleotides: TGCAGCGTTGAAGATGGAGCGGGACTCTACAATGAGCAGTTCTTC.

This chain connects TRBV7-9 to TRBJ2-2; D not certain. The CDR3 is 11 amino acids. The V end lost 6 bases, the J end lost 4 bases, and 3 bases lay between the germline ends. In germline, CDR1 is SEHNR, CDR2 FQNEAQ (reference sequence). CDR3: CASRSTGELFF. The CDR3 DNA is TGTGCCAGCAGATCCACCGGGGAGCTGTTTTTT.

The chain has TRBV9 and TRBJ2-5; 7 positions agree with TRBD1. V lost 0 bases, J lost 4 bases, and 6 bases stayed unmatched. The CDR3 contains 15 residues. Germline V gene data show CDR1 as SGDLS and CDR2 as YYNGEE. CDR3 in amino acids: CASSVEGAWGETQYF. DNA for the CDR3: TGTGCCAGCAGCGTAGAGGGGGCCTGGGGAGAGACCCAGTACTTC.

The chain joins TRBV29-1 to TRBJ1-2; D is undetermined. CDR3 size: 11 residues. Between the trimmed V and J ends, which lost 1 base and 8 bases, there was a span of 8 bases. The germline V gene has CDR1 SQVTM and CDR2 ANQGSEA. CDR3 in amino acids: CSVEVPRGYTF. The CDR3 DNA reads TGCAGCGTTGAAGTCCCGAGGGGCTACACCTTC.

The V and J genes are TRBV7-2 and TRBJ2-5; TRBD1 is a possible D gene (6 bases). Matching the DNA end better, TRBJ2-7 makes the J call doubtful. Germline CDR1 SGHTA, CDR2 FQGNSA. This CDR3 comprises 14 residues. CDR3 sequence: CASSPWTVGYEQYF. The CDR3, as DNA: TGTGCCAGCAGCCCTTGGACAGTTGGCTACGAGCAGTACTTC.

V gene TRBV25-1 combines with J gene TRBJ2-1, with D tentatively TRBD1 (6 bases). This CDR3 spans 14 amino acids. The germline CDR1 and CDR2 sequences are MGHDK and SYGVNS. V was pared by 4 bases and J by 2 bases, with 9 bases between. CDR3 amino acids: CASSGGQTYNEQFF. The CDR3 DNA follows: TGTGCCAGCAGTGGCGGACAGACCTACAATGAGCAGTTCTTC.

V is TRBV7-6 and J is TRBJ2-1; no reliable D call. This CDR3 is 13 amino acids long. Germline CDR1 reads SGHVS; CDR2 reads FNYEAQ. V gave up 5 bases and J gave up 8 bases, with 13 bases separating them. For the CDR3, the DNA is TGTGCCAGCAGCCCAACCCCCGAGGATGAGCAGTTCTTC. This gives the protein CASSPTPEDEQFF.

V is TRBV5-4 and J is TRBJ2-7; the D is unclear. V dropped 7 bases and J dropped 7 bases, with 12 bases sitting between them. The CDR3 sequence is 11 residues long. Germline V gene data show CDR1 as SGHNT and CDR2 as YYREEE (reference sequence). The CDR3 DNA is TGTGCCAGCCAAGGCTCAAAAGAGCAGTACTTC. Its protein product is CASQGSKEQYF. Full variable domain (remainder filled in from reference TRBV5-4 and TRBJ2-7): ETGVTQSPTHLIKTRGQQVTLRCSSQSGHNTVSWYQQALGQGPQFIFQYYREEENGRGNFPPRFSGLQFPNYSSELNVNALELDDSALYLCASQGSKEQYFGPGTRLTVT.

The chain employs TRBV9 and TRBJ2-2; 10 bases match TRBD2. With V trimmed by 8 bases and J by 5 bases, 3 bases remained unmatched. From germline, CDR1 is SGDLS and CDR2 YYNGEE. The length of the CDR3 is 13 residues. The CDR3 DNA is TGTGCCAGTCGGACTAGCGGAACCGGGGAGCTGTTTTTT. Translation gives CASRTSGTGELFF.

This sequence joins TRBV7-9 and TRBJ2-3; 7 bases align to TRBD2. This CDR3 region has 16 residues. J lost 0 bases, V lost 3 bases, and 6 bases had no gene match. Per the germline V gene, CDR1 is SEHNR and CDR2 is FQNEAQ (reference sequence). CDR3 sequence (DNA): TGTGCCAGCAGCTTCCTGGCTAGCGGTAGCACAGATACGCAGTATTTT. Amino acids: CASSFLASGSTDTQYF.

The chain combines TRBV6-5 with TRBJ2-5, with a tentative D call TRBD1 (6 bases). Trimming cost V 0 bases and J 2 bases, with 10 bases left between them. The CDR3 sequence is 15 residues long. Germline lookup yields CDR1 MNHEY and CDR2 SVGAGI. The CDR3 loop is CASSYSLGGQETQYF. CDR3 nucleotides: TGTGCCAGCAGTTACTCTTTAGGGGGTCAAGAGACCCAGTACTTC.

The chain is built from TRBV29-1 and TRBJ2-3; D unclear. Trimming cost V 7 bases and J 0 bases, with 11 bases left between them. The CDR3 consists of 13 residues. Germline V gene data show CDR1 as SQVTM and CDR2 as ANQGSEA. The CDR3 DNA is TGCAGCGCCCCCGCCCAGAGCACAGATACGCAGTATTTT. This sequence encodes CSAPAQSTDTQYF.

This chain's CDR3 is CSVDDPPYEQYF. DNA of the CDR3: TGCAGCGTTGATGACCCGCCCTACGAGCAGTACTTC. V gene TRBV29-1 combines with J gene TRBJ2-7; D not resolved. Germline V gene sequence: CDR1 SQVTM, CDR2 ANQGSEA. Trimming removed 3 bases from V and 2 bases from J, with 8 bases in between. The CDR3 runs to 12 residues.